The present T cell receptor beta chain was sequenced within a study of T cells after yellow fever vaccination. Whole-study results and caveats: Contaminants from the bulk population, in the form of abundant clonotypes, could be found in FACS-sorted repertoires.

V was shortened by 0 bases and J by 7 bases, with 15 bases between the two germline ends. The CDR3 contains 16 residues. Germline CDR1 LGHNA, CDR2 YNFKEQ. Synthesis of TCR cDNA relied on 5'RACE template switching, which attached a universal primer site and UMIs. TCRdb re-derived calls from the 5' RACE reads in MiXCR, one entry per CDR3 protein. The sample yields approximately 550,000 distinct CDR3 sequences, 15% to 20% seen once. This clonotype came up a few times. Its matching antigen is unknown. This specimen was PBMCs, taken 15 days after the yellow fever booster vaccination. The chain joins TRBV4-2 to TRBJ2-2; D unclear. This sequence was found in a man in his thirties or forties who received the YFV17D yellow fever vaccine. CDR3: CASSQESEQLSGELFF. Here the CDR3 DNA reads TGTGCCAGCAGCCAAGAGTCGGAACAGCTGAGCGGGGAGCTGTTTTTT.